The sequence of this T cell receptor beta chain was determined in a study of CD8+CD57+ T cells in acquired aplastic anemia. The study's findings and limits: Patients and healthy controls showed no significant CD8+ Simpson's diversity difference.

Genomic DNA was employed as the template in profiling TCR beta VDJ and CDR3. TCRdb used MiXCR to reprocess the reads, holding one entry per CDR3 protein. Here the sample spans about 120,000 distinct CDR3 sequences, 55% to 70% being singletons. Patients included in sequencing had previously demonstrated CD8+CD57+ cell expansion by flow cytometry. This clonotype turned up a few times. Antigen unknown. This CDR3 comprises 17 residues. V was clipped by 0 bases and J by 0 bases; unmatched bases: 2. CDR1 and CDR2 (germline): ENHRY, SYGVKD. The origin of this receptor is a human donor with aplastic anemia. Sequencing input: sorted CD4+, CD8+, or CD8+CD57+ T cells (not recorded which) from PBMCs. The genes are TRBV10-3 and TRBJ1-6; 7 nucleotides line up with TRBD1. The CDR3 here is CAISESAGGSYNSPLHF. In DNA form, the CDR3 reads TGTGCCATCAGTGAGTCGGCAGGGGGCTCCTATAATTCACCCCTCCACTTT.